The 19 T cell receptor beta chains reported below all come from one sample, sequenced in a study of human T cells and chemical hapten exposure. Specified time point: patch test 1, 2 weeks after DPC sensitization. Treatment described: therapeutic diphenylcyclopropenone sensitization with weekly scalp DPC. In TCRdb, the RACE reads were re-called with MiXCR into one record per CDR3 protein. Counted here are 150,000 to 200,000 distinct CDR3 sequences, roughly 15% occurring once; the ten biggest clones make up about 1.7%. The sample here was whole blood, taken in connection with sensitization to the hapten diphenylcyclopropenone (DPC). These receptors all come from a woman aged 25 to 39 with alopecia areata. Some clones in this sample may be carry-over from other donors' samples.

This chain connects TRBV6-6 to TRBJ2-7, with 9 bases matching TRBD1. V dropped 2 bases and J dropped 6; count of bases not matched to a gene: 2. Germline CDR1 reads MNHNY; CDR2 reads SVGAGI (reference sequence). This CDR3 region has 13 residues. The DNA of the CDR3 is TGTGCCAGCAGTTACACAGGGGGCGGCGAGCAGTACTTC. Residues: CASSYTGGGEQYF.

A few counts support this clonotype. V gene TRBV29-1 combines with J gene TRBJ1-1; tentative D call: TRBD1 (6 bases). V was pared by 3 bases and J by 4 bases, with 15 bases between. The CDR3 consists of 14 residues. Per germline, CDR1 SQVTM and CDR2 ANQGSEA. In DNA form, the CDR3 reads TGCAGCGTTGACAGGGGCGAATCGGGCACTGAAGCTTTCTTT. Protein: CSVDRGESGTEAFF.

This clonotype was found many times. The chain employs TRBV11-3 and TRBJ1-4; 7 nucleotides line up with TRBD1. The CDR3 has 14 amino acids. After removal of 4 bases from V and 4 bases from J, the junction contained 3 bases not matched to a gene. Germline V lookup: CDR1 SGHNT, CDR2 YENEEA. CDR3 bases: TGTGCCAGCAGCTCCCGGGACAGTAATGAAAAACTGTTTTTT. This encodes CASSSRDSNEKLFF.

In this sample, this clonotype turned up a few times. This sequence joins TRBV4-1 and TRBJ2-7, with 7 nucleotides matching TRBD1. V trimming: 0 bases; J trimming: 1 base; junction bases outside the gene matches: 6. The CDR3 is made up of 16 amino acids. The germline V gene has CDR1 MGHRA and CDR2 YSYEKL. The CDR3 DNA is TGCGCCAGCAGCCAAGATGGGCCAGGGGGTTCCTACGAGCAGTACTTC. It specifies CASSQDGPGGSYEQYF.

The chain uses TRBV28 and TRBJ2-1; 8 bases match TRBD2. Germline V lookup: CDR1 MDHEN, CDR2 SYDVKM. This CDR3 is 13 amino acids long. The trim removed 8 bases at V and 4 bases at J, leaving 4 bases unmatched. CDR3 in DNA: TGTGCCAGCTCGGGGGGGTTTTACAATGAGCAGTTCTTC. Its translation is CASSGGFYNEQFF.

This clonotype was recorded at least ten times. The chain couples TRBV6-2 or TRBV6-3 to TRBJ1-6; no definite D call. The germline CDR1 and CDR2 sequences are MNHEY and SVGEGT. V was trimmed by 0 bases and J by 3 bases, leaving 9 bases between them. CDR3 length equals 16 residues. CDR3 DNA sequence: TGTGCCAGCAGTTACTCCACCGGGTACTATAATTCACCCCTCCACTTT. Translated: CASSYSTGYYNSPLHF.

There are a few counts of this clonotype. The CDR3 here is CASSLESSGRDEQFF. CDR3 sequence (DNA): TGCGCCAGCAGCTTGGAGTCTAGCGGGAGGGATGAGCAGTTCTTC. The rearrangement uses TRBV5-1 and TRBJ2-1; 12 nucleotides match TRBD2. The CDR3 has 15 amino acids. CDR1 is SGHRS, CDR2 YFSETQ, per germline. J gave up 8 bases and V 0 bases, and 3 bases lay outside the gene matches.

This clonotype was counted at least ten times. This sequence joins TRBV12-3 or TRBV12-4 and TRBJ1-5; D not certain. The length of the CDR3 is 13 residues. V shed 5 bases and J shed 1 base, with 6 bases lying between them. Here the CDR3 reads CASSTNSNQPQHF. The CDR3 DNA sequence: TGTGCCAGCAGTACAAACAGCAATCAGCCCCAGCATTTT.

This clonotype has a handful of counts. The V gene is TRBV15, the J gene TRBJ1-3; D gene ambiguous. This CDR3 contains 16 residues. Germline assignment: CDR1 LNHNV and CDR2 YYDKDF (reference sequence). V lost 0 bases and J 2 bases, leaving 11 bases between the germline ends. The CDR3 region is CATSRDYGDPGNTIYF. Written as DNA, the CDR3 is TGTGCCACCAGCAGAGATTACGGTGACCCTGGAAACACCATATATTTT.

The rearrangement uses TRBV19 and TRBJ1-5, with D possibly TRBD1 on 6 matching bases. Per the germline V gene, CDR1 is LNHDA and CDR2 is SQIVND (reference sequence). With 6 bases removed from V and 4 bases from J, the gap between germline ends came to 16 bases. The CDR3 totals 15 residues. In DNA, the CDR3 is TGTGCCAGTAGCGTGACAGGATCCCTAAATCAGCCCCAGCATTTT. Translating it yields CASSVTGSLNQPQHF.

This clonotype was observed many times. The rearrangement links TRBV20-1 to TRBJ1-6; a possible D gene is TRBD1 (5 bases). Per germline, CDR1 DFQATT and CDR2 SNEGSKA (reference sequence). V was shortened by 4 bases and J by 2 bases, with 9 bases between the two germline ends. The CDR3 covers 14 residues. Here the CDR3 reads CSATRGAYNSPLHF. The CDR3 DNA follows: TGCAGTGCTACGCGGGGGGCCTATAATTCACCCCTCCACTTT.

This clonotype has more than one count but fewer than ten. V is TRBV9 and J is TRBJ2-1; 11 bases are a match to TRBD2. The CDR3 has 16 residues. The germline V gene encodes CDR1 SGDLS and CDR2 YYNGEE. With 3 bases clipped from V and 4 bases from J, the junction kept 6 bases outside the gene matches. CDR3 residues: CASSARLAGSYNEQFF. The CDR3 DNA sequence: TGTGCCAGCAGCGCTCGACTAGCGGGGTCATACAATGAGCAGTTCTTC.

This clonotype was counted a few times. This chain links TRBV6-1 with TRBJ1-4; a possible D gene is TRBD1 (6 bases). Looked up from germline, CDR1 is MNHNS and CDR2 is SASEGT. This CDR3 comprises 16 residues. V lost 2 bases and J 7 bases, leaving 17 bases between the germline ends. The CDR3 is CASSENVGGLGEKLFF. The CDR3 coding sequence is TGTGCCAGCAGTGAAAACGTAGGGGGTTTGGGTGAAAAACTGTTTTTT.

This clonotype was detected ten times or more. The gene calls are TRBV10-2 and TRBJ2-1; TRBD1 aligns across 12 bases. The V segment lost 10 bases and the J segment 10 bases; nucleotides outside the gene matches: 14. The CDR3 length is 15 residues. In germline, CDR1 is WSHSY, CDR2 SAAADI. The CDR3 DNA follows: TGCGCCACCAACACTCCGGGACAGGGGGCCTGGGAGCAGTTCTTC. This translates into CATNTPGQGAWEQFF.

This clonotype was observed at least ten times. This chain connects TRBV28 to TRBJ2-5; the D gene is possibly TRBD2 (5 bases). The CDR3 length is 14 residues. Germline V gene data show CDR1 as MDHEN and CDR2 as SYDVKM. The V end was cut by 6 bases, the J end by 0 bases, with 11 bases between. The CDR3 nucleotides are TGTGCCAGCAGCGTAACTAGATACCAAGAGACCCAGTACTTC. Its translation: CASSVTRYQETQYF.

This clonotype was counted only a few times. The V call is TRBV7-2, the J call TRBJ2-5; tentatively, D is TRBD2 (6 bases). The CDR3 length is 15 residues. Germline CDR1 and CDR2: SGHTA and FQGNSA. Trimming shortened V by 5 bases and J by 1 base, and 14 bases separated the two germline ends. CDR3 sequence: CASSRYLAPQETQYF. The CDR3 DNA is TGTGCCAGCAGCCGCTACCTAGCGCCCCAAGAGACCCAGTACTTC.

The V call is TRBV20-1, the J call TRBJ2-5; D unclear. Trimming cost V 3 bases and J 5 bases, with 4 bases left between them. CDR1 DFQATT and CDR2 SNEGSKA come from the germline V gene (reference sequence). This CDR3 spans 10 amino acids. CDR3 in amino acids: CSASGETQYF. CDR3 DNA: TGCAGTGCTAGCGGTGAGACCCAGTACTTC.

At least ten counts were recorded for this clonotype. The CDR3 DNA reads TGCAGTTCGAGACGGACGAACACTGAAGCTTTCTTT. Its translation is CSSRRTNTEAFF. The rearrangement links TRBV20-1 to TRBJ1-1; D unclear. With 8 bases removed from V and 1 base from J, the gap between germline ends came to 11 bases. Germline assignment: CDR1 DFQATT and CDR2 SNEGSKA (reference sequence). This CDR3 region has 12 residues.

V gene TRBV4-1 combines with J gene TRBJ1-2; no clear D. V gave up 3 bases and J gave up 2 bases, with 16 bases separating them. The CDR3 is made up of 16 amino acids. The germline V gene encodes CDR1 MGHRA and CDR2 YSYEKL. This CDR3 is CASSHTTATGNYGYTF. The CDR3 DNA reads as TGCGCCAGCAGCCACACCACCGCGACGGGAAACTATGGCTACACCTTC.